This T cell receptor (beta chain) is from a study of blood T cell repertoires in COVID-19. Across the whole study: T cells, B-cell-depleted T cells, or PBMCs provided the cDNA or gDNA that served as material.

As originally analysed: How many nucleated cells were present was estimated from reference gene primer amplification. Sequenced by immunoSEQ multiplex PCR; TCRdb stores in-frame clones only, minus some. The V and J calls and the clone size are those of that table, but D and trimming were determined from the DNA. The sample includes 120,000 to 150,000 clones, roughly four fifths of them seen just once. The CDR3 is 13 residues long. Unmatched junction bases numbered 3, after V lost 4 bases and J lost 4 bases. Germline-derived CDR1 and CDR2 are SGHTS and YDEGEE. The specimen sequenced was peripheral blood. This TCR derives from an elderly woman with acute or convalescent COVID-19. The V and J genes are TRBV5-8 and TRBJ1-1; 8 bases fit TRBD1. DNA of the CDR3: TGTGCCAGCAGCACGGGACAGGTCACTGAAGCTTTCTTT. This codes for CASSTGQVTEAFF.